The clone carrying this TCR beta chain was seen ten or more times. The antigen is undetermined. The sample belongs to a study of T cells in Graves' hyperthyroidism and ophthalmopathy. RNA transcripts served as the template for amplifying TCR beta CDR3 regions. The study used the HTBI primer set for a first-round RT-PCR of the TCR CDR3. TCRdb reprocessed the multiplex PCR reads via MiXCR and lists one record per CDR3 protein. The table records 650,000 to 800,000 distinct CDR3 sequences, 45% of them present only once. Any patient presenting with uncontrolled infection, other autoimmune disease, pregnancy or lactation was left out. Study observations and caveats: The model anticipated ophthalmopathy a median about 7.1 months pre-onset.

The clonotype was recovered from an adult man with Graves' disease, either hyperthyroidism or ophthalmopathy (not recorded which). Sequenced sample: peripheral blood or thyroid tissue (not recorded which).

The CDR3 DNA reads as TGTGCCAGCAGTTACGGGACTGAGTCACCCCTCCACTTT. Its translation is CASSYGTESPLHF. V is TRBV12-3 or TRBV12-4 and J is TRBJ1-6, with D possibly TRBD1 on 5 matching bases. This CDR3 region has 13 residues. Trimming cost V 4 bases and J 10 bases, with 11 bases left between them.